Each of the 17 T cell receptor beta chains below was sequenced from the same sample in a study of PD-1 blockade in classical Hodgkin lymphoma. Profiling relied on immunoSEQ multiplex PCR, and the TCRdb table lists in-frame clones only, not all of them. The table has 50,000 to 75,000 clones, around 89% seen once. Every patient relapsed after autologous stem cell transplantation, and brentuximab vedotin exposure varied. The starting material was peripheral blood mononuclear cells (PBMCs), obtained at baseline. The receptor set was obtained from a human donor with classical Hodgkin lymphoma.

The rearrangement links TRBV7-2 to TRBJ2-1, with 14 bases aligning to TRBD2. With 5 bases clipped from V and 7 bases from J, the junction kept 7 bases outside the gene matches. Germline loops: CDR1 SGHTA, CDR2 FQGNSA. There are 16 residues in the CDR3. CDR3 in amino acids: CASSVGTSGGRNEQFF. As DNA, the CDR3 is TGTGCCAGCAGCGTCGGGACTAGCGGGGGTAGAAATGAGCAGTTCTTC. The variable domain in full, completed from reference TRBV7-2 and TRBJ2-1, reads GAGVSQSPSNKVTEKGKDVELRCDPISGHTALYWYRQSLGQGLEFLIYFQGNSAPDKSGLPSDRFSAERTGGSVSTLTIQRTQQEDSAVYLCASSVGTSGGRNEQFFGPGTRLTVL.

This clone was observed a handful of times. The DNA for the CDR3 is TGTGCCAGCAGCCAAGAAACAGGGTACTATAATTCACCCCTCCACTTT. Translation gives CASSQETGYYNSPLHF. The chain joins TRBV4-2 to TRBJ1-6, with D maybe TRBD1 (6 bases). V gave up 0 bases and J gave up 3 bases, with 9 bases separating them. The CDR3 has 16 residues. Germline loops: CDR1 LGHNA, CDR2 YNFKEQ.

The CDR3 region has the DNA TGCGCCAGCACCCCTCTAGCGGGGGTTACAGATACGCAGTATTTT. Translation: CASTPLAGVTDTQYF. The chain is built from TRBV5-1 and TRBJ2-3; 10 bases are shared with TRBD2. The germline CDR1 and CDR2 sequences are SGHRS and YFSETQ. With 6 bases clipped from V and 3 bases from J, the junction kept 7 bases outside the gene matches. This CDR3 has 15 amino acids. Complete variable domain (other parts from reference TRBV5-1 and TRBJ2-3): KAGVTQTPRYLIKTRGQQVTLSCSPISGHRSVSWYQQTPGQGLQFLFEYFSETQRNKGNFPGRFSGRQFSNSRSEMNVSTLELGDSALYLCASTPLAGVTDTQYFGPGTRLTVL.

The J gene is TRBJ2-5, the V gene TRBV19; possible D gene TRBD1, 5 bases. The germline V gene encodes CDR1 LNHDA and CDR2 SQIVND (reference sequence). Trimming took 0 bases from V and 3 from J, leaving 14 bases between them. CDR3 length equals 16 residues. The CDR3 coding sequence is TGTGCCAGTAGTATAGAGCAGGGTCAACCTAAAGAGACCCAGTACTTC. Translation gives CASSIEQGQPKETQYF.

This clone has only one observation. The chain is built from TRBV6-4 and TRBJ2-3; D is perhaps TRBD2 (7 bases). CDR3 length: 15 residues. CDR1 and CDR2 (germline): MRHNA, SNTAGT. The V gene lost 3 bases and the J gene lost 6 bases, with 16 bases spanning the gap. CDR3 loop: CASSEEGGQGDTQYF. The CDR3 bases are TGTGCCAGCAGTGAAGAGGGGGGGCAAGGTGATACGCAGTATTTT.

The chain has TRBV30 and TRBJ1-5; D remains ambiguous. The CDR3 has 13 amino acids. Trimming removed 5 bases from V and 3 bases from J, with 11 bases in between. Germline loops: CDR1 GTSNPN, CDR2 SVGIG (reference sequence). The CDR3 reads CAWSISVNQPQHF. The CDR3 DNA follows: TGTGCCTGGTCAATAAGTGTCAATCAGCCCCAGCATTTT.

This clone turned up a few times. The chain joins TRBV5-1 to TRBJ2-2; unclear D gene. The CDR3 covers 12 residues. Germline CDR1 and CDR2: SGHRS and YFSETQ. Trimming took 0 bases from V and 7 from J, leaving 4 bases between them. CDR3: CASSLDVGELFF. As DNA, the CDR3 is TGCGCCAGCAGCTTGGACGTCGGGGAGCTGTTTTTT.

V and J are TRBV7-9 and TRBJ2-3; D not certain. The germline V and J ends were trimmed by 3 bases and 0 bases, with 1 base remaining between them. Germline values: CDR1 SEHNR, CDR2 FQNEAQ (reference sequence). The CDR3 totals 12 residues. The CDR3 region is CASSLSTDTQYF. The CDR3, as DNA: TGTGCCAGCAGCTTGAGCACAGATACGCAGTATTTT.

This clone was seen just once. This chain links TRBV6-5 with TRBJ1-1; D not resolved. V gave up 6 bases and J gave up 1 base, with 9 bases separating them. Per the germline V gene, CDR1 is MNHEY and CDR2 is SVGAGI. The CDR3 is made up of 13 amino acids. This CDR3 is CASSLKTNTEAFF. CDR3 DNA: TGTGCCAGCAGCCTGAAAACGAACACTGAAGCTTTCTTT.

CDR3: CASSIDRGSYNEQFF. CDR3 DNA: TGTGCCAGCAGTATAGACAGAGGCTCCTACAATGAGCAGTTCTTC. This chain joins TRBV6-1 and TRBJ2-1, with D maybe TRBD1 (5 bases). The length of the CDR3 is 15 residues. Germline CDR1 is MNHNS and CDR2 is SASEGT. The ends were cut back, 5 bases at V and 0 bases at J, with 11 bases in the middle.

The V gene is TRBV7-8, the J gene TRBJ1-6, with no clear D. Trimming cost V 1 base and J 5 bases, with 6 bases left between them. The CDR3 sequence is 14 residues long. Looked up from germline, CDR1 is SGHVS and CDR2 is FQNEAQ. The CDR3 nucleotides read TGTGCCAGCAGCTTAGAACGGAATAATTCACCCCTCCACTTT. Translating gives CASSLERNNSPLHF. The complete variable domain, with remaining parts taken from reference TRBV7-8 and TRBJ1-6, reads GAGVSQSPRYKVAKRGQDVALRCDPISGHVSLFWYQQALGQGPEFLTYFQNEAQLDKSGLPSDRFFAERPEGSVSTLKIQRTQQEDSAVYLCASSLERNNSPLHFGNGTRLTVT.

The chain employs TRBV7-2 and TRBJ2-7; D is undetermined. CDR1 is SGHTA, CDR2 FQGNSA, per germline. Trimming cost V 5 bases and J 4 bases, with 12 bases left between them. This CDR3 contains 13 residues. CDR3 region: CASSPNPLYEQYF. The CDR3 DNA reads TGTGCCAGCAGCCCCAACCCCCTTTACGAGCAGTACTTC.

The gene calls are TRBV7-9 and TRBJ2-4; D remains unclear. Germline CDR1 and CDR2: SEHNR and FQNEAQ (reference sequence). CDR3 size: 16 residues. Between the trimmed V and J ends, which lost 4 bases and 0 bases, there was a span of 13 bases. The CDR3: CASSSNDHRAKNIQYF. The CDR3 nucleotides are TGTGCCAGCAGCTCAAACGACCATAGAGCCAAAAACATTCAGTACTTC.

This rearrangement joins TRBV5-1 to TRBJ1-1, with a possible D match to TRBD1 (5 bases). The germline CDR1 and CDR2 sequences are SGHRS and YFSETQ. This CDR3 has 12 residues. Deletions cut 0 bases from V and 10 bases from J, with 10 bases between. CDR3 amino acids: CASSLGGIGAFF. The CDR3 bases are TGCGCCAGCAGCTTGGGGGGGATAGGAGCTTTCTTT. Looking up the rest from reference TRBV5-1 and TRBJ1-1 gives the full variable domain: KAGVTQTPRYLIKTRGQQVTLSCSPISGHRSVSWYQQTPGQGLQFLFEYFSETQRNKGNFPGRFSGRQFSNSRSEMNVSTLELGDSALYLCASSLGGIGAFFGQGTRLTVV.

The J gene is TRBJ2-1, the V gene TRBV6-4; the match to TRBD2 covers 8 bases. The V gene end was trimmed by 10 bases and the J gene end by 5 bases; junction bases not matched to a gene: 19. The CDR3 is made up of 17 amino acids. Germline lookup yields CDR1 MRHNA and CDR2 SNTAGT. In nucleotides, the CDR3 is TGTGCCACAAATTGGGGACGGGCGGGGGGAAAAGACAATGAGCAGTTCTTC. Translation: CATNWGRAGGKDNEQFF.

The gene calls are TRBV4-2 and TRBJ1-4; D might be TRBD1 (6 bases). V was clipped by 3 bases and J by 0 bases, with 11 bases between them. There are 16 residues in the CDR3. Per the germline V gene, CDR1 is LGHNA and CDR2 is YNFKEQ. CDR3 residues: CASSQAGGTTNEKLFF. CDR3 bases: TGTGCCAGCAGCCAGGCGGGGGGCACAACTAATGAAAAACTGTTTTTT.

The chain is built from TRBV30 and TRBJ2-3; no definite D call. This CDR3 comprises 13 residues. V shed 0 bases and J shed 0 bases, with 4 bases lying between them. Germline loops: CDR1 GTSNPN, CDR2 SVGIG (reference sequence). CDR3 sequence: CAWSVHSTDTQYF. The DNA of the CDR3 is TGTGCCTGGAGTGTACATAGCACAGATACGCAGTATTTT.